This T cell receptor (beta chain) was retrieved from a study of cytomegalovirus exposure and HLA in healthy donors. Study-wide points: According to a subsequent analysis, TCR clusters identified in the first cohort showed a tendency to co-occur across the 110 or so validation repertoires. Cytomegalovirus-associated TCR beta chains were listed, numbering 150 to 200. Specific recognition of CMV antigens was confirmed in vitro for a few chains (all CMV-associated). Generally TCR sequences proved uncommon, though certain public TCRs appeared in numerous donors.

Germline values: CDR1 SGHTA, CDR2 FQGNSA. This CDR3 is 14 amino acids long. The ends were cut back, 1 base at V and 5 bases at J, with 9 bases in the middle. Some clones are missing from TCRdb's copy, which holds only in-frame ones; the method was immunoSEQ multiplex PCR. Of about 68,000 clones in the sample, about 91% were seen once. In regard to this clone: The antigen remains undetermined.

The material sequenced was PBMCs. This sequence originates from a young man in good health and CMV-seronegative. The rearrangement uses TRBV7-2 and TRBJ2-1, with D tentatively TRBD2 (5 bases). DNA for the CDR3: TGTGCCAGCAGCTTAGGGACTTACGACAATGAGCAGTTCTTC. The encoded protein is CASSLGTYDNEQFF. Full variable domain (missing parts from reference TRBV7-2 and TRBJ2-1): GAGVSQSPSNKVTEKGKDVELRCDPISGHTALYWYRQSLGQGLEFLIYFQGNSAPDKSGLPSDRFSAERTGGSVSTLTIQRTQQEDSAVYLCASSLGTYDNEQFFGPGTRLTVL.